A selection of T cell receptor beta chains follows, all from one sample in a study of blood T cells in healthy people across ages. One entry per CDR3 protein results from TCRdb running MiXCR on the 5' RACE reads. The sample lists about 500,000 distinct CDR3 sequences, 24% seen once, with roughly 9.4% in the top ten. These data were also reused for a study on T cells of mothers and their children.

What was sequenced was blood. All receptors come from a boy between 10 and 17 years old in good health. The CDR3 runs from the conserved cysteine through the conserved F or W. The D gene is left open where the match is weak. Not every row has a clone size; where given, it reads once, few, many or a size class.

j_gene: TRBJ1-4
v_gene: TRBV4-1
abundance: .
d_gene: TRBD1
CDR3aa: CASSQEGETGTKGLFF
CDR3nt: TGCGCCAGCAGCCAAGAGGGGGAGACAGGGACGAAAGGGCTGTTTTTT

j_gene: TRBJ2-1
v_gene: TRBV14
abundance: .
d_gene: .
CDR3aa: CASNPGAGGGHEQFF
CDR3nt: TGTGCCAGCAATCCGGGAGCAGGGGGGGGACATGAGCAGTTCTTC

j_gene: TRBJ2-7
v_gene: TRBV15
abundance: few
d_gene: .
CDR3aa: CATSRERAFTTADEQYF
CDR3nt: TGTGCCACCAGCAGAGAACGGGCCTTCACGACAGCGGACGAGCAGTACTTC

j_gene: TRBJ2-1
v_gene: TRBV10-3
abundance: few
d_gene: TRBD2
CDR3aa: CAISPTSGGVYNEQSF
CDR3nt: TGTGCCATCAGCCCGACTAGCGGGGGGGTGTACAATGAGCAGTCCTTC

j_gene: TRBJ1-1
v_gene: TRBV7-8
abundance: .
d_gene: .
CDR3aa: CASSADRGAENTEAFF
CDR3nt: TGTGCCAGCAGCGCCGACCGTGGGGCTGAAAACACTGAAGCTTTCTTT

j_gene: TRBJ2-5
v_gene: TRBV12-3/TRBV12-4
abundance: .
d_gene: .
CDR3aa: CASSSRRVRREETQYF
CDR3nt: TGTGCCAGCAGTTCCCGGCGGGTTAGGCGCGAGGAGACCCAGTACTTC

j_gene: TRBJ2-7
v_gene: TRBV7-8
abundance: few
d_gene: .
CDR3aa: CASGDGPSSHEQYF
CDR3nt: TGTGCCAGCGGGGACGGGCCAAGCTCCCACGAGCAGTACTTC

j_gene: TRBJ2-4
v_gene: TRBV4-1
abundance: few
d_gene: .
CDR3aa: CASSQVGGAPRKNIQYF
CDR3nt: TGCGCCAGCAGCCAAGTTGGAGGGGCCCCGAGAAAAAACATTCAGTACTTC

j_gene: TRBJ2-7
v_gene: TRBV20-1
abundance: few
d_gene: TRBD2
CDR3aa: CSAEPGLGRAEQYF
CDR3nt: TGCAGTGCTGAACCCGGACTAGGTAGGGCCGAGCAGTACTTC

j_gene: TRBJ2-1
v_gene: TRBV28
abundance: .
d_gene: TRBD2
CDR3aa: CASASGYNEQFF
CDR3nt: TGTGCCAGCGCTAGCGGATACAATGAGCAGTTCTTC

j_gene: TRBJ2-1
v_gene: TRBV4-2
abundance: .
d_gene: TRBD2
CDR3aa: CASSQGPGLGEENEQFF
CDR3nt: TGTGCCAGCAGCCAGGGGCCGGGACTAGGTGAGGAGAATGAGCAGTTCTTC

j_gene: TRBJ1-2
v_gene: TRBV4-3
abundance: .
d_gene: TRBD1
CDR3aa: CASSQWTGDYGYTF
CDR3nt: TGCGCCAGCAGCCAGTGGACAGGGGACTATGGCTACACCTTC

j_gene: TRBJ1-6
v_gene: TRBV7-3
abundance: few
d_gene: .
CDR3aa: CASSPGLDSPLHF
CDR3nt: TGTGCCAGCAGCCCCGGGTTGGATTCACCCCTCCACTTT

j_gene: TRBJ2-1
v_gene: TRBV6-5
abundance: .
d_gene: .
CDR3aa: CASRAGREQFF
CDR3nt: TGTGCCAGCAGGGCAGGTCGTGAGCAGTTCTTC

j_gene: TRBJ1-4
v_gene: TRBV7-6
abundance: few
d_gene: .
CDR3aa: CASSDDSQNGKLFF
CDR3nt: TGTGCCAGCAGCGATGACAGCCAGAATGGAAAACTGTTTTTT

j_gene: TRBJ1-6
v_gene: TRBV20-1
abundance: once
d_gene: TRBD1
CDR3aa: CSARTGRRDSPLHF
CDR3nt: TGCAGTGCTCGGACAGGGCGACGCGATTCACCCCTCCACTTT

j_gene: TRBJ1-2
v_gene: TRBV27
abundance: .
d_gene: .
CDR3aa: CARRGEGVLYGYTF
CDR3nt: TGTGCCAGAAGAGGGGAGGGGGTCCTCTATGGCTACACCTTC

j_gene: TRBJ2-1
v_gene: TRBV6-4
abundance: few
d_gene: TRBD2
CDR3aa: CASSESGGAHEQFF
CDR3nt: TGTGCCAGCAGTGAGAGCGGGGGGGCCCATGAGCAGTTCTTC

j_gene: TRBJ2-1
v_gene: TRBV7-9
abundance: once
d_gene: .
CDR3aa: CASSSRGVEQFF
CDR3nt: TGTGCCAGCAGCTCGAGGGGGGTCGAGCAGTTCTTC

j_gene: TRBJ1-4
v_gene: TRBV19
abundance: .
d_gene: .
CDR3aa: CASSIDWGGKLFF
CDR3nt: TGTGCCAGTAGTATAGATTGGGGAGGCAAACTGTTTTTT

j_gene: TRBJ2-1
v_gene: TRBV11-2
abundance: .
d_gene: .
CDR3aa: CASRQYGASGPSSYNEQFF
CDR3nt: TGTGCCAGCAGACAATACGGAGCCAGCGGGCCGAGCTCCTACAATGAGCAGTTCTTC

j_gene: TRBJ2-3
v_gene: TRBV2
abundance: few
d_gene: .
CDR3aa: CTSSDVSNPDTRYF
CDR3nt: TGTACCAGCAGTGATGTATCCAACCCAGATACGCGGTATTTT

j_gene: TRBJ1-1
v_gene: TRBV20-1
abundance: few
d_gene: .
CDR3aa: CSARGGASTTAFF
CDR3nt: TGCAGTGCTAGGGGGGGAGCCTCCACTACAGCTTTCTTT

j_gene: TRBJ1-5
v_gene: TRBV30
abundance: few
d_gene: TRBD1
CDR3aa: CAWSPDRDQPQHF
CDR3nt: TGTGCCTGGAGTCCGGACAGGGATCAGCCCCAGCATTTT

j_gene: TRBJ1-1
v_gene: TRBV20-1
abundance: .
d_gene: .
CDR3aa: CSARGSGALRGTEAFF
CDR3nt: TGCAGTGCTAGAGGGTCGGGGGCCCTAAGGGGGACTGAGGCTTTCTTT

j_gene: TRBJ2-2
v_gene: TRBV6-5
abundance: .
d_gene: TRBD2
CDR3aa: CASSYSSLAGATGELFF
CDR3nt: TGTGCCAGCAGTTACTCGAGTCTAGCGGGAGCTACCGGGGAGCTGTTTTTT

j_gene: TRBJ2-3
v_gene: TRBV20-1
abundance: few
d_gene: TRBD2
CDR3aa: CSARDPSGNTQYF
CDR3nt: TGCAGTGCTAGAGACCCTAGCGGGAATACGCAGTATTTT

j_gene: TRBJ1-4
v_gene: TRBV7-2
abundance: few
d_gene: TRBD1
CDR3aa: CASSPRQGAINEKLFF
CDR3nt: TGTGCCAGCAGCCCTCGACAGGGGGCCATTAATGAAAAACTGTTTTTT

j_gene: TRBJ1-1
v_gene: TRBV19
abundance: many
d_gene: .
CDR3aa: CASSIMVNTEAFF
CDR3nt: TGTGCCAGTAGTATTATGGTGAACACTGAAGCTTTCTTT

j_gene: TRBJ1-2
v_gene: TRBV19
abundance: few
d_gene: .
CDR3aa: CASSINAVQAGYTF
CDR3nt: TGTGCCAGTAGTATAAATGCTGTACAAGCTGGCTACACCTTC

j_gene: TRBJ2-5
v_gene: TRBV5-1
abundance: few
d_gene: TRBD2
CDR3aa: CASSLGGLAGFVETQYF
CDR3nt: TGCGCCAGCAGCTTGGGGGGACTAGCGGGATTTGTGGAGACCCAGTACTTC

j_gene: TRBJ2-3
v_gene: TRBV24-1
abundance: .
d_gene: TRBD2
CDR3aa: CATSDAGLAGGMNTQYF
CDR3nt: TGTGCCACCAGTGATGCGGGACTAGCGGGAGGTATGAATACGCAGTATTTT

j_gene: TRBJ2-5
v_gene: TRBV5-1
abundance: .
d_gene: TRBD2
CDR3aa: CASLAGGPEETQYF
CDR3nt: TGCGCCAGCCTGGCGGGAGGGCCAGAAGAGACCCAGTACTTC

j_gene: TRBJ2-2
v_gene: TRBV28
abundance: few
d_gene: TRBD2
CDR3aa: CASSLTLAGTGGELFF
CDR3nt: TGTGCCAGCAGTTTGACACTAGCGGGGACGGGCGGGGAGCTGTTTTTT

j_gene: TRBJ1-4
v_gene: TRBV4-3
abundance: .
d_gene: .
CDR3aa: CASSQGVNGRGEKLFF
CDR3nt: TGCGCCAGCAGCCAAGGGGTGAATGGGAGGGGCGAAAAACTGTTTTTT

j_gene: TRBJ1-2
v_gene: TRBV29-1
abundance: .
d_gene: .
CDR3aa: CSVEDPAAGFGYTF
CDR3nt: TGCAGCGTTGAAGATCCGGCGGCAGGTTTTGGCTACACCTTC

j_gene: TRBJ2-3
v_gene: TRBV4-3
abundance: many
d_gene: .
CDR3aa: CASSQGIHADTQYF
CDR3nt: TGCGCCAGCAGCCAGGGGATACACGCAGATACGCAGTATTTT

j_gene: TRBJ2-2
v_gene: TRBV28
abundance: few
d_gene: TRBD2
CDR3aa: CASSLGRGANTGELFF
CDR3nt: TGTGCCAGCAGTTTAGGTCGGGGGGCGAACACCGGGGAGCTGTTTTTT

j_gene: TRBJ2-1
v_gene: TRBV5-1
abundance: few
d_gene: .
CDR3aa: CASSTVGAEYSEQFF
CDR3nt: TGCGCCAGCAGCACTGTGGGGGCCGAATACAGTGAGCAGTTCTTC

j_gene: TRBJ2-5
v_gene: TRBV28
abundance: few
d_gene: TRBD2
CDR3aa: CASSSAGGPETQYF
CDR3nt: TGTGCCAGCAGTTCAGCGGGAGGGCCGGAGACCCAGTACTTC

j_gene: TRBJ1-6
v_gene: TRBV7-3
abundance: .
d_gene: TRBD1
CDR3aa: CASSSVVFRGTENSPLHF
CDR3nt: TGTGCCAGCAGCTCCGTAGTGTTTCGGGGGACAGAAAATTCACCCCTCCACTTT

j_gene: TRBJ2-7
v_gene: TRBV28
abundance: few
d_gene: TRBD2
CDR3aa: CASSLGLAGRDYEQYF
CDR3nt: TGTGCCAGCAGCTTAGGACTAGCGGGCAGAGATTACGAGCAGTACTTC

j_gene: TRBJ2-1
v_gene: TRBV2
abundance: few
d_gene: TRBD2
CDR3aa: CASNSGGPYNEQFF
CDR3nt: TGTGCCAGCAACAGCGGGGGGCCCTACAATGAGCAGTTCTTC

j_gene: TRBJ2-7
v_gene: TRBV19
abundance: few
d_gene: TRBD1
CDR3aa: CASSPGTGRDYEQYF
CDR3nt: TGTGCCAGTAGTCCAGGGACAGGGCGCGACTACGAGCAGTACTTC

j_gene: TRBJ1-2
v_gene: TRBV27
abundance: .
d_gene: .
CDR3aa: CASSLDWGVTGYTF
CDR3nt: TGTGCCAGCAGTTTGGATTGGGGGGTGACTGGCTACACCTTC

j_gene: TRBJ2-3
v_gene: TRBV12-3/TRBV12-4
abundance: .
d_gene: .
CDR3aa: CASSLARRGGDTQYF
CDR3nt: TGTGCCAGCAGTTTAGCGAGGCGAGGGGGAGATACGCAGTATTTT

j_gene: TRBJ2-1
v_gene: TRBV28
abundance: few
d_gene: .
CDR3aa: CASSLGLSYNEQFF
CDR3nt: TGTGCCAGCAGTTTAGGACTCTCCTACAATGAGCAGTTCTTC

j_gene: TRBJ2-1
v_gene: TRBV4-2
abundance: few
d_gene: TRBD1
CDR3aa: CASSPGQGGLNEQFF
CDR3nt: TGTGCCAGCAGCCCTGGACAGGGGGGCCTGAATGAGCAGTTCTTC

j_gene: TRBJ1-2
v_gene: TRBV6-5
abundance: .
d_gene: .
CDR3aa: CASSYSPVTGIPGYTF
CDR3nt: TGTGCCAGCAGTTACTCGCCCGTGACGGGGATTCCTGGCTACACCTTC

j_gene: TRBJ2-7
v_gene: TRBV27
abundance: .
d_gene: .
CDR3aa: CASSPSGPHEQYF
CDR3nt: TGTGCCAGCAGTCCCTCAGGGCCCCACGAGCAGTACTTC

j_gene: TRBJ2-2
v_gene: TRBV7-3
abundance: .
d_gene: TRBD2
CDR3aa: CASSTTSAGTGELFF
CDR3nt: TGTGCCAGCAGCACTACTAGCGCCGGCACCGGGGAGCTGTTTTTT

j_gene: TRBJ2-1
v_gene: TRBV20-1
abundance: .
d_gene: TRBD2
CDR3aa: CSASSTSGRAGPYNEQFF
CDR3nt: TGCAGTGCCTCATCCACTAGCGGGAGGGCCGGGCCCTACAATGAGCAGTTCTTC

j_gene: TRBJ2-2
v_gene: TRBV6-6
abundance: .
d_gene: .
CDR3aa: CASSDSLNTGELFF
CDR3nt: TGTGCCAGCTCGGACAGCCTGAACACCGGGGAGCTGTTTTTT

j_gene: TRBJ2-5
v_gene: TRBV2
abundance: few
d_gene: .
CDR3aa: CASSDPTGYQETQYF
CDR3nt: TGTGCCAGCAGTGACCCCACCGGGTACCAAGAGACCCAGTACTTC